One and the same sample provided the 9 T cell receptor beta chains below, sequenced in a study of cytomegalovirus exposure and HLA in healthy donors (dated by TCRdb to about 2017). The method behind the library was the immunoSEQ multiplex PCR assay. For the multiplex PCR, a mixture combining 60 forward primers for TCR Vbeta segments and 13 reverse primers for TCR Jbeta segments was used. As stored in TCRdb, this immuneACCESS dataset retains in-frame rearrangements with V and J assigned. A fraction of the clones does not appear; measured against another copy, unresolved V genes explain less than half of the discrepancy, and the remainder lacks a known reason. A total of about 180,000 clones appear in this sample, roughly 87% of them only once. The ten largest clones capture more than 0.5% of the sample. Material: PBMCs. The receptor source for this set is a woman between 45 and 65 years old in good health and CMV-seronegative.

CDR3 bases: TGTGCCAGCAGCTTAAGGGGACAAAGGAGCTCCTACAATGAGCAGTTCTTC. Protein product: CASSLRGQRSSYNEQFF. V and J are TRBV7-2 and TRBJ2-1; possibly TRBD1 for D (6 bases). Germline V lookup: CDR1 SGHTA, CDR2 FQGNSA. The CDR3 is 17 amino acids. V lost 2 bases to trimming and J lost 0 bases, with 14 bases between them.

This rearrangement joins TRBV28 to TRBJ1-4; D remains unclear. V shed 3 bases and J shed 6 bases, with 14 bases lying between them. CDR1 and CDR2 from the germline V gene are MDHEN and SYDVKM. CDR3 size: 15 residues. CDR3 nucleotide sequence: TGTGCCAGCAGTTTTATACACGGGTTTGATGAAAAACTGTTTTTT. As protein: CASSFIHGFDEKLFF.

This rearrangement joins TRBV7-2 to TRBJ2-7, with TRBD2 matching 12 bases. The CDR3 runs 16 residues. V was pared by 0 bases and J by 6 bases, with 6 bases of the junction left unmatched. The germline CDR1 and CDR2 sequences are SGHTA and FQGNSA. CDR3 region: CASSLALTSGSVEQYF. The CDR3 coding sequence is TGTGCCAGCAGCTTAGCTCTGACTAGCGGGAGTGTCGAGCAGTACTTC. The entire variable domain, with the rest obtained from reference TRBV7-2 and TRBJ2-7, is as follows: GAGVSQSPSNKVTEKGKDVELRCDPISGHTALYWYRQSLGQGLEFLIYFQGNSAPDKSGLPSDRFSAERTGGSVSTLTIQRTQQEDSAVYLCASSLALTSGSVEQYFGPGTRLTVT.

The CDR3, as DNA: TGTGCCATCCTTTCGGCGGGAGCTAGAGATACGCAGTATTTT. Its protein is CAILSAGARDTQYF. V and J are TRBV10-3 and TRBJ2-3, with TRBD2 matching 7 bases. Germline CDR1 ENHRY, CDR2 SYGVKD. The V and J ends lost 8 bases and 5 bases, in that order; junction bases with no gene match: 10. This CDR3 is 14 amino acids long.

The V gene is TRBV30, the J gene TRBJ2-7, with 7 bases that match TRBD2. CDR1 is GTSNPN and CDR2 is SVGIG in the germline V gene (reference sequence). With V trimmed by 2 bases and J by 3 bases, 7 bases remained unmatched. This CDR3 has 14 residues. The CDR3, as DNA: TGTGCCTGGAGTACCCCAGCGGGGATCTACGAGCAGTACTTC. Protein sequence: CAWSTPAGIYEQYF. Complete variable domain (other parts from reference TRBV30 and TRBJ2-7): SQTIHQWPATLVQPVGSPLSLECTVEGTSNPNLYWYRQAAGRGLQLLFYSVGIGQISSEVPQNLSASRPQDRQFILSSKKLLLSDSGFYLCAWSTPAGIYEQYFGPGTRLTVT.

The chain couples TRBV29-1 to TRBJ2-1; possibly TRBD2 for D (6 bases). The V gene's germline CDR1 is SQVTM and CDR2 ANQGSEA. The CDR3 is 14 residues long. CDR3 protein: CSISGEFPINEQFF. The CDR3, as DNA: TGCAGTATTAGCGGAGAATTCCCTATTAATGAGCAGTTCTTC.

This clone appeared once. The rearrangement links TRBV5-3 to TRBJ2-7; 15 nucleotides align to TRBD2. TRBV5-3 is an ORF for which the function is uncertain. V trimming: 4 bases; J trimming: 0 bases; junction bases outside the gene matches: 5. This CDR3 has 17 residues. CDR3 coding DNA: TGTGCCAGAAGCCCGGGACTAGCGGGAGGATGCTCCTACGAGCAGTACTTC. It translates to CARSPGLAGGCSYEQYF.

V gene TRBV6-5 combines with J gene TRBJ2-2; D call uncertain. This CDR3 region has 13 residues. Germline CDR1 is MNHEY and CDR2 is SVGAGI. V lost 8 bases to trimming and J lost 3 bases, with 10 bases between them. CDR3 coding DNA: TGTGCCAGCGCTATTCGGTACACCGGGGAGCTGTTTTTT. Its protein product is CASAIRYTGELFF.

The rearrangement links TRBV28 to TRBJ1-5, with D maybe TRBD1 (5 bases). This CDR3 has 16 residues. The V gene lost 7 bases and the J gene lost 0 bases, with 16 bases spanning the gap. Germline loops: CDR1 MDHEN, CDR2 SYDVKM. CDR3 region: CASTQLGDYSNQPQHF. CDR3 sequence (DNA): TGTGCCAGCACCCAACTAGGGGACTATAGCAATCAGCCCCAGCATTTT. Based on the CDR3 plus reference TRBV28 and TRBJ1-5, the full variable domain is DVKVTQSSRYLVKRTGEKVFLECVQDMDHENMFWYRQDPGLGLRLIYFSYDVKMKEKGDIPEGYSVSREKKERFSLILESASTNQTSMYLCASTQLGDYSNQPQHFGDGTRLSIL.